This entry features one TCR beta chain sequence. Germline loops: CDR1 MNHNS, CDR2 SASEGT. The CDR3 has 15 amino acids. V was pared by 0 bases and J by 6 bases, with 12 bases between. The data belong to a study of blood T cell repertoires in COVID-19. The table came from immunoSEQ multiplex PCR; TCRdb's copy has only in-frame clones and leaves some out. The sample lists some 500,000 clones, around 90% occurring once. The J gene is TRBJ1-5, the V gene TRBV6-1; no clear D gene. The TCR was taken from a woman in her forties or fifties with COVID-19, enrolled during active disease. Specimen: peripheral blood. CDR3 region: CASSEALGEGQPQHF. The CDR3 DNA is TGTGCCAGCAGTGAAGCGCTTGGGGAGGGTCAGCCCCAGCATTTT.